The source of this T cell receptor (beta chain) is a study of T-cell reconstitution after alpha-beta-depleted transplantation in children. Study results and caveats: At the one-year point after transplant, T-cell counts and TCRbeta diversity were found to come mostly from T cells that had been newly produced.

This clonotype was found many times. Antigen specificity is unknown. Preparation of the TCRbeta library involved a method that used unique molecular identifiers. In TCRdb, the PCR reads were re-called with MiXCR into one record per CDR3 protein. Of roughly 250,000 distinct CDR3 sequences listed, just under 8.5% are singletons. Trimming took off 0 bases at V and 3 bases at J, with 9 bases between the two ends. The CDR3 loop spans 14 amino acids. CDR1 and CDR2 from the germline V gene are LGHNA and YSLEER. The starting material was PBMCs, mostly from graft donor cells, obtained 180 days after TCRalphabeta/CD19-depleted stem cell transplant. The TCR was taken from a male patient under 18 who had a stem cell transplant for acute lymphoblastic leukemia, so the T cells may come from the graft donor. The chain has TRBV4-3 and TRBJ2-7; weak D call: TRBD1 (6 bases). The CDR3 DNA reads TGCGCCAGCAGCCAAGATCAGGGGCGCTACGAGCAGTACTTC. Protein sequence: CASSQDQGRYEQYF.